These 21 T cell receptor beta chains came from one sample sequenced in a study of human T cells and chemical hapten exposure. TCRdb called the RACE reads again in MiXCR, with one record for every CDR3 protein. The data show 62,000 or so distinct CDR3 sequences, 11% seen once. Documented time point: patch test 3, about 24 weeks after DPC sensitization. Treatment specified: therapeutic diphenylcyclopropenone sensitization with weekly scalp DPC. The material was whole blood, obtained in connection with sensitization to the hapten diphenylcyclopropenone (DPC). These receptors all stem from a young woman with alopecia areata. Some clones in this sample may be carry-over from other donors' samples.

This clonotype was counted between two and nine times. The CDR3 spells CASSLLGSGELFF. The CDR3 coding sequence is TGTGCCAGCAGTTTACTGGGATCCGGGGAGCTGTTTTTT. V is TRBV12-3 or TRBV12-4 and J is TRBJ2-2, with D uncertain. Trimming stripped 2 bases from V and 6 bases from J, with 7 bases between. The CDR3 spans 13 residues.

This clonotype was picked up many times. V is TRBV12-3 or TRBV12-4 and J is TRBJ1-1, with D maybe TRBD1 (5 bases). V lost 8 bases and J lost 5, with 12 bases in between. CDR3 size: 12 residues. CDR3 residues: CASRIGGTEAFF. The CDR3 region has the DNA TGTGCCAGCCGCATCGGGGGAACTGAAGCTTTCTTT.

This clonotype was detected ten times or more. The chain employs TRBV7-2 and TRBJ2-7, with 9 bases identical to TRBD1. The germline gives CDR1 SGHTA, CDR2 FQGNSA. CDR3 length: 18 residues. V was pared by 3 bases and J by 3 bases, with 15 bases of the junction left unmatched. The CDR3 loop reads CASSLARQGEALVYEQYF. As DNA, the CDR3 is TGTGCCAGCAGCTTGGCTAGACAGGGGGAGGCCCTCGTCTACGAGCAGTACTTC.

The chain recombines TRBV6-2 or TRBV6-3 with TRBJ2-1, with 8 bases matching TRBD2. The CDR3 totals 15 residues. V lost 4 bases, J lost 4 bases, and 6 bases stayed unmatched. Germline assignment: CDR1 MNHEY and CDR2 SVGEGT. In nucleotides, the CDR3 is TGTGCCAGCAGTTCAGGGTTAGCGGGGTACAATGAGCAGTTCTTC. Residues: CASSSGLAGYNEQFF.

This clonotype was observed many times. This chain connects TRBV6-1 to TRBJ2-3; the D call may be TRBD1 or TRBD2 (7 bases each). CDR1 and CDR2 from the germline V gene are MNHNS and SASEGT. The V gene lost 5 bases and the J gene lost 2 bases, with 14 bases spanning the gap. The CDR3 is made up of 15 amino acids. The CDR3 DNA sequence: TGTGCCAGCAGTCTAAGGGAGGGGGCCACAGATACGCAGTATTTT. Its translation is CASSLREGATDTQYF.

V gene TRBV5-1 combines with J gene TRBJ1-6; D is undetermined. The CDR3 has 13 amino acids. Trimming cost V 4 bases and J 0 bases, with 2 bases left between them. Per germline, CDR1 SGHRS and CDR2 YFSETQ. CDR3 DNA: TGCGCCAGCAGCCCCTCCTATAATTCACCCCTCCACTTT. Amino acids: CASSPSYNSPLHF.

In DNA form, the CDR3 reads TGCGCCAGCAGCCCCTTTAGTACTTCGAACACCGGGGAGCTGTTTTTT. It translates to CASSPFSTSNTGELFF. The chain recombines TRBV4-3 with TRBJ2-2, with D unclear. V lost 4 bases and J lost 0, with 12 bases in between. CDR1 LGHNA and CDR2 YSLEER come from the germline V gene. The CDR3 runs 16 residues.

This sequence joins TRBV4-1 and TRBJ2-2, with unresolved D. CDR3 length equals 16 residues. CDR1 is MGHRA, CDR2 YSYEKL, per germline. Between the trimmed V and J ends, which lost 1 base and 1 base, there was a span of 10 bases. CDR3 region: CASSQGTQWNTGELFF. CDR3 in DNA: TGCGCCAGCAGCCAAGGTACCCAATGGAACACCGGGGAGCTGTTTTTT.

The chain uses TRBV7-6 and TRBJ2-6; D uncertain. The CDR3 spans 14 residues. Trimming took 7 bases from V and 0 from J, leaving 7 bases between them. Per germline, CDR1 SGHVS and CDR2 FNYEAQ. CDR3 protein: CASTPSSGANVLTF. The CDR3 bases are TGTGCCAGCACCCCGTCCTCTGGGGCCAACGTCCTGACTTTC.

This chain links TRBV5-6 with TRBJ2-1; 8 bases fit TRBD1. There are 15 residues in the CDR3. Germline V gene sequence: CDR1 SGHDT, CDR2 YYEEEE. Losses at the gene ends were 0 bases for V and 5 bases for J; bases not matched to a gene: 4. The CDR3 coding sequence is TGTGCCAGCAGCTTGGTGGACAGGGTCCACAATGAGCAGTTCTTC. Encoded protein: CASSLVDRVHNEQFF.

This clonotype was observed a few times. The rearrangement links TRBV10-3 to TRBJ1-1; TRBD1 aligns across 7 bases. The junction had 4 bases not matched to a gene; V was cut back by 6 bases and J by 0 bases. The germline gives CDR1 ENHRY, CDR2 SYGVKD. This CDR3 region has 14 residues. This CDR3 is CAIRTGSMNTEAFF. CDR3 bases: TGTGCCATCAGGACAGGGTCGATGAACACTGAAGCTTTCTTT.

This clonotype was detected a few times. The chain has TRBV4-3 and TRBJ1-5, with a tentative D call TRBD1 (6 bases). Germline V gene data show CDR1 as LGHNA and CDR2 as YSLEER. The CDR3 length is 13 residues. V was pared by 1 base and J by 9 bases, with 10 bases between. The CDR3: CASSQVRGGPQHF. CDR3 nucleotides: TGCGCCAGCAGCCAAGTGAGGGGGGGGCCCCAGCATTTT.

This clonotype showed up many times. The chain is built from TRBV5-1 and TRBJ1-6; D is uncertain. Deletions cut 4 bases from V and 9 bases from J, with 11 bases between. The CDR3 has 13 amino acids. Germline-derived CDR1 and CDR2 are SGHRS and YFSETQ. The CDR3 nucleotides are TGCGCCAGCAGCCAAAACGGTTTTTCACCCCTCCACTTT. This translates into CASSQNGFSPLHF.

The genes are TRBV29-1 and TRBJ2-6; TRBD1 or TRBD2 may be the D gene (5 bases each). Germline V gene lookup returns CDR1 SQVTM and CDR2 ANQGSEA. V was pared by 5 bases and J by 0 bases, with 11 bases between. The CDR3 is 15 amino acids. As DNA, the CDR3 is TGCAGCGTTCTCCGTGGGGGCTCTGGGGCCAACGTCCTGACTTTC. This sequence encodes CSVLRGGSGANVLTF. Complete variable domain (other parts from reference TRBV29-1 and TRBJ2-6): SAVISQKPSRDICQRGTSLTIQCQVDSQVTMMFWYRQQPGQSLTLIATANQGSEATYESGFVIDKFPISRPNLTFSTLTVSNMSPEDSSIYLCSVLRGGSGANVLTFGAGSRLTVL.

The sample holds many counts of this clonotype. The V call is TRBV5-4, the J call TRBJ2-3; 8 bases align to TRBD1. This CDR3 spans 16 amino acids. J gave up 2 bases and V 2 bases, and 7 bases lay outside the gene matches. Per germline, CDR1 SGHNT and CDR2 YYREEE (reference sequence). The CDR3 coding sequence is TGTGCCAGCAGCTTCGGACAGGGCCATTACACAGATACGCAGTATTTT. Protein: CASSFGQGHYTDTQYF.

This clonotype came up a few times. CDR3 residues: CAISESSGGEYNEQFF. The CDR3, as DNA: TGTGCCATCAGTGAGTCGAGCGGGGGGGAATACAATGAGCAGTTCTTC. J is TRBJ2-1 and V is TRBV10-3, with TRBD2 identical over 10 bases. J was trimmed by 4 bases and V by 0 bases; bases with no gene match: 3. Germline V gene lookup returns CDR1 ENHRY and CDR2 SYGVKD. This CDR3 spans 16 amino acids.

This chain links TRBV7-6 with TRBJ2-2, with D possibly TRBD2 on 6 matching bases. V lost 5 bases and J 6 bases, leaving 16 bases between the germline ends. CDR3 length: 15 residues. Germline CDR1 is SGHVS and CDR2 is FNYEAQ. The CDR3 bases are TGTGCCAGCAGCGGAAGGAGGGGAATCCCCGGGGAGCTGTTTTTT. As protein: CASSGRRGIPGELFF.

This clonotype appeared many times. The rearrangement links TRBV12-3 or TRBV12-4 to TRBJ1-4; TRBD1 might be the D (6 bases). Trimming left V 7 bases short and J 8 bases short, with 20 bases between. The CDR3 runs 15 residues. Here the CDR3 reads CASTLVPGAGEKLFF. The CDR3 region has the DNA TGTGCCAGCACCCTGGTTCCAGGGGCGGGAGAAAAACTGTTTTTT.

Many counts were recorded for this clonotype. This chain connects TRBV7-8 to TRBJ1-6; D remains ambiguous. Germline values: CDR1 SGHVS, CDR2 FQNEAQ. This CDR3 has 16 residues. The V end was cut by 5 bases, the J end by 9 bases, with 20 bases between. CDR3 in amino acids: CASSPTSGIRSSPLHF. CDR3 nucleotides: TGTGCCAGCAGCCCTACTTCCGGGATCAGGAGTTCACCCCTCCACTTT. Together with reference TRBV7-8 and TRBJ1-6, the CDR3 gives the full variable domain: GAGVSQSPRYKVAKRGQDVALRCDPISGHVSLFWYQQALGQGPEFLTYFQNEAQLDKSGLPSDRFFAERPEGSVSTLKIQRTQQEDSAVYLCASSPTSGIRSSPLHFGNGTRLTVT.

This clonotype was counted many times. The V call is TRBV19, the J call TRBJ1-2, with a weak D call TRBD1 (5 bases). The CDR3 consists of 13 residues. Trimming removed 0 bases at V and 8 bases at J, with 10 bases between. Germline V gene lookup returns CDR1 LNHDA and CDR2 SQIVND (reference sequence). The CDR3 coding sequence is TGTGCCAGTAGTATAGAGGGGCAACGAGGCTACACCTTC. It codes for CASSIEGQRGYTF.

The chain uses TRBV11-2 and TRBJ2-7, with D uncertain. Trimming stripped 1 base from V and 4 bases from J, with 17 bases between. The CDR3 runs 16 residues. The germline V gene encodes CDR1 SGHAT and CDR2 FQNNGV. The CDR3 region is CASSLVAKLFAYEQYF. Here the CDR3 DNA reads TGTGCCAGCAGCTTAGTCGCCAAGCTCTTTGCGTACGAGCAGTACTTC.